This record covers a single T cell receptor beta chain. Its matching antigen is unknown. The CDR3 has 18 residues. CDR1 and CDR2 from the germline V gene are SGHVS and FNYEAQ. Trimming removed 3 bases from V and 2 bases from J; junction bases left unmatched: 6. With 60 Vbeta and 13 Jbeta primers, the PCR was carried out. The data were produced by immunoSEQ multiplex PCR, yet TCRdb's version contains in-frame clones alone and is incomplete. The sample lists about 160,000 clones; approximately 78% were seen once. This sample was taken from a study of cytomegalovirus exposure and HLA in healthy donors. Whole-study results and caveats: The authors confirmed in vitro that three CMV-associated chains were specific for CMV antigens.

The J gene is TRBJ2-6, the V gene TRBV7-6; 11 bases are a match to TRBD1. This sequence originates from a male donor in good health and CMV-seronegative. Sequencing used PBMCs. Here the CDR3 DNA reads TGTGCCAGCAGCTTCGGTGGGACAGGGGGAGCTGGGGCCAACGTCCTGACTTTC. Residues: CASSFGGTGGAGANVLTF.